These 12 T cell receptor beta chains share one sample of origin, sequenced in a study of blood T cell repertoires in COVID-19. TCRdb's table, derived via immunoSEQ multiplex PCR, lists solely in-frame clones and lacks some. This table has more than 55,000 clones, over 70% appearing once. The sample comprised peripheral blood. These receptors were taken from a woman aged 70 to 79 with acute or convalescent COVID-19.

This clone was detected once. The chain joins TRBV27 to TRBJ1-5; 7 bases fit TRBD1. CDR1 is MNHEY and CDR2 is SMNVEV in the germline V gene (reference sequence). The CDR3 sequence is 16 residues long. J gave up 1 base and V 5 bases, and 8 bases lay outside the gene matches. CDR3 loop: CASSPKGTASNQPQHF. The CDR3 nucleotides read TGTGCCAGCAGTCCCAAAGGGACAGCCAGCAATCAGCCCCAGCATTTT.

This chain joins TRBV6-5 and TRBJ1-2, with D perhaps TRBD1 (5 bases). The CDR3 length is 14 residues. Looked up from germline, CDR1 is MNHEY and CDR2 is SVGAGI. The V and J ends lost 8 bases and 4 bases respectively, with 17 bases between them. In DNA form, the CDR3 reads TGTGCCAGCCGGGTCCTACAGGTGACCTATGGCTACACCTTC. Protein: CASRVLQVTYGYTF.

The chain is built from TRBV30 and TRBJ1-2; a possible D gene is TRBD1 (5 bases). Germline CDR1 is GTSNPN and CDR2 is SVGIG (reference sequence). V was pared by 1 base and J by 4 bases, with 10 bases between. The CDR3 has 13 amino acids. The CDR3 spells CAWSGEGLYGYTF. Written as DNA, the CDR3 is TGTGCCTGGAGTGGGGAGGGACTCTATGGCTACACCTTC.

This clone is a singleton in its sample. The chain carries TRBV7-8 and TRBJ1-2, with D possibly being TRBD1 (5 bases). Germline V gene lookup returns CDR1 SGHVS and CDR2 FQNEAQ. The CDR3 totals 14 residues. V was cut by 5 bases and J by 5 bases, with 15 bases left in between. The CDR3 DNA is TGTGCCAGCAGCCCCGGACAAGCCTCTTATGGCTACACCTTC. Translated, it gives CASSPGQASYGYTF.

This CDR3 is CASSFGEGTDTQYF. Here the CDR3 DNA reads TGTGCCAGCAGCTTTGGCGAGGGCACAGATACGCAGTATTTT. This rearrangement joins TRBV7-3 to TRBJ2-3; D is uncertain. The CDR3 has 14 residues. V gave up 3 bases and J gave up 1 base, with 8 bases separating them. Germline V gene lookup returns CDR1 SGHTA and CDR2 FQGTGA.

A single count supports this clone. This rearrangement joins TRBV29-1 to TRBJ1-1; perhaps TRBD1 as D (5 bases). The germline V gene encodes CDR1 SQVTM and CDR2 ANQGSEA. The CDR3 runs to 13 residues. The V gene lost 5 bases and the J gene lost 0 bases, with 10 bases spanning the gap. CDR3 DNA sequence: TGCAGCGTTACCGGACACCTGAACACTGAAGCTTTCTTT. It codes for CSVTGHLNTEAFF.

With respect to this clone: Its ends do not fully match the called genes, so a read error is possible. The V call is TRBV5-6, the J call TRBJ2-1; 9 bases map to TRBD2. CDR3 length equals 13 residues. Looked up from germline, CDR1 is SGHDT and CDR2 is YYEEEE. The CDR3 DNA reads as TGTGCCAGCAGCTTGGGGGCTAGCGGGGCTACCGTCTTC. This gives the protein CASSLGASGATVF.

The chain has TRBV3-1 (or the pseudogene TRBV3-2) and TRBJ1-6, with 7 bases aligning to TRBD1. The CDR3 loop spans 16 amino acids. Germline lookup yields CDR1 LGHDT and CDR2 YNNKEL (reference sequence). With V trimmed by 0 bases and J by 9 bases, 8 bases remained unmatched. The CDR3 here is CASSQEGQSRGSPLHF. CDR3 in DNA: TGTGCCAGCAGCCAAGAGGGACAGTCGAGGGGTTCACCCCTCCACTTT.

This clone came up once. The chain uses TRBV10-3 and TRBJ1-3; 10 bases map to TRBD1. The CDR3 is 17 amino acids. Unmatched junction bases numbered 7, after V lost 0 bases and J lost 5 bases. Germline loops: CDR1 ENHRY, CDR2 SYGVKD. The CDR3 bases are TGTGCCATCAGTGAGTCGGGACAGGGGACTATGCGAAACACCATATATTTT. Amino acids: CAISESGQGTMRNTIYF.

This chain joins TRBV6-5 and TRBJ1-2, with D maybe TRBD1 (5 bases). The CDR3 sequence is 16 residues long. Germline V gene data show CDR1 as MNHEY and CDR2 as SVGAGI. Trimming took off 0 bases at V and 8 bases at J, with 19 bases between the two ends. This chain's CDR3 is CASSYSAGKGPWGYTF. The CDR3 coding sequence is TGTGCCAGCAGTTACTCGGCAGGGAAGGGGCCATGGGGCTACACCTTC.

This clone was observed a single time. The V call is TRBV19, the J call TRBJ1-1; 9 bases agree with TRBD1. The CDR3 loop spans 13 amino acids. Trimming cost V 7 bases and J 4 bases; bases outside gene matches: 4. Germline V gene sequence: CDR1 LNHDA, CDR2 SQIVND (reference sequence). The CDR3 here is CASTRTGVTEAFF. CDR3 DNA sequence: TGTGCCAGTACTCGGACAGGGGTCACTGAAGCTTTCTTT.

This clone was picked up a small number of times. V is TRBV7-9 and J is TRBJ2-3; D uncertain. The CDR3 contains 15 residues. Per germline, CDR1 SEHNR and CDR2 FQNEAQ (reference sequence). V was shortened by 3 bases and J by 1 base, with 11 bases between the two germline ends. The CDR3 region has the DNA TGTGCCAGCAGCTTTCCCACCTCGGGCACAGATACGCAGTATTTT. As protein: CASSFPTSGTDTQYF.